This T cell receptor beta chain was sequenced during a study of shared clonotypes between healthy human individuals. The study, taken as a whole, reports: Clonotype sharing levels among donors were expected to vary with sequencing depth.

Between the trimmed V and J ends, which lost 3 bases and 0 bases, there was a span of 6 bases. This CDR3 region has 13 residues. CDR1 is KGHSH, CDR2 LQKENI, per germline. It was on ten immunoSEQ deep assay plates that unsorted PBMC DNA was sequenced. In the authors' methods: Junction-only sequences produced by ImmunoSEQ had no quality scores, so filtering differed. The data were produced by immunoSEQ multiplex PCR, yet TCRdb's version contains in-frame clones alone and is incomplete. V and J calls and clone size follow that table, whereas D and trimming were derived from the DNA. The table lists 450,000 to 500,000 clones, around 80% of them singletons, with around 11% in the top ten. Comments on this clone: Its matching antigen is unknown.

There were no recent acute infections or vaccinations among the donors, who were healthy HIV-negative adults. The TCR comes from a woman in her forties in good health. Some clones in this sample may be carry-over from other donors' samples. The sequencing input was PBMCs. The chain recombines TRBV18 with TRBJ2-7; D unclear. The CDR3 coding sequence is TGTGCCAGCTCACCCGCGGCCTCCTACGAGCAGTACTTC. This codes for CASSPAASYEQYF. Full variable domain (rest looked up from reference TRBV18 and TRBJ2-7): NAGVMQNPRHLVRRRGQEARLRCSPMKGHSHVYWYRQLPEEGLKFMVYLQKENIIDESGMPKERFSAEFPKEGPSILRIQQVVRGDSAAYFCASSPAASYEQYFGPGTRLTVT.